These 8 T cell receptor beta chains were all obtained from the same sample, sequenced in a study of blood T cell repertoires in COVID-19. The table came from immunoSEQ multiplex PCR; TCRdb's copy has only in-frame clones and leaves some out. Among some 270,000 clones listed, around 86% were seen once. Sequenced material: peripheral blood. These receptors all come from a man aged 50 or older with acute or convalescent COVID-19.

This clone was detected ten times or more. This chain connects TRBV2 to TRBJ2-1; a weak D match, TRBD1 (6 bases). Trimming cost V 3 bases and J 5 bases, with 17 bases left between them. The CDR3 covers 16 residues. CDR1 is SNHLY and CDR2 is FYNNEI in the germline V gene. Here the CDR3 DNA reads TGTGCCAGCAGTGAGATCTTAAGACAGGTTGACAATGAGCAGTTCTTC. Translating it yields CASSEILRQVDNEQFF.

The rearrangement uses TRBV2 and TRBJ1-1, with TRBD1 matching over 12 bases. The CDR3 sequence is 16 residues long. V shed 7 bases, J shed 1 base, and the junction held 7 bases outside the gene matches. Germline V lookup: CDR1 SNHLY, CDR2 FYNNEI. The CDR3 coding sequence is TGTGCCAGCATAGGGACAGGGGGCCCTTCGAACACTGAAGCTTTCTTT. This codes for CASIGTGGPSNTEAFF.

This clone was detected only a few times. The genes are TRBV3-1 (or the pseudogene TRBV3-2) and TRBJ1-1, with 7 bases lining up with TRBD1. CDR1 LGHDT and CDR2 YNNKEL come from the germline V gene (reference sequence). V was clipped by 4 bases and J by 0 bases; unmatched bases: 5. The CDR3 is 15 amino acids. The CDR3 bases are TGTGCCAGCAGCCCAACCGGGACAGTGAACACTGAAGCTTTCTTT. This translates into CASSPTGTVNTEAFF.

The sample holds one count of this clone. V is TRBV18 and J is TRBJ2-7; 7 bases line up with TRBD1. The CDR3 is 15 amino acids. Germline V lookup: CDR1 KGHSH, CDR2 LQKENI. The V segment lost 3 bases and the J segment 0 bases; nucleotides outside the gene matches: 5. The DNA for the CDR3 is TGTGCCAGCTCACCGCCAGGGGGTTTCTCCTACGAGCAGTACTTC. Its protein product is CASSPPGGFSYEQYF.

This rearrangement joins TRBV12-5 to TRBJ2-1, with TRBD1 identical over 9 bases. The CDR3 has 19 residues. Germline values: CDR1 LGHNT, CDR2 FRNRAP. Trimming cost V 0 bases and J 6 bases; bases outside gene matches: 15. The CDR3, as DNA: TGTGCTAGTGGTTTGGTACAGACAGGGGGTTACACACAGTCCAATGAGCAGTTCTTC. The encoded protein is CASGLVQTGGYTQSNEQFF.

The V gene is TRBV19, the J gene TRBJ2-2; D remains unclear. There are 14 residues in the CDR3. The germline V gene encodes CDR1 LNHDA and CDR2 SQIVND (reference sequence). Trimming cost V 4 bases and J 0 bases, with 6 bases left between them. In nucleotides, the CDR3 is TGTGCCAGTAGTAAAGCGCCGAACACCGGGGAGCTGTTTTTT. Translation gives CASSKAPNTGELFF.

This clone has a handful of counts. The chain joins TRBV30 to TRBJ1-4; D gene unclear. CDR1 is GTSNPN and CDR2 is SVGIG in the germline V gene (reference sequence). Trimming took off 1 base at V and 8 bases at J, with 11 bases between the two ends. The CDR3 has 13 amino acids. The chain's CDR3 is CAWSGPVSEKLFF. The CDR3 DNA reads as TGTGCCTGGAGTGGGCCAGTATCCGAAAAACTGTTTTTT.

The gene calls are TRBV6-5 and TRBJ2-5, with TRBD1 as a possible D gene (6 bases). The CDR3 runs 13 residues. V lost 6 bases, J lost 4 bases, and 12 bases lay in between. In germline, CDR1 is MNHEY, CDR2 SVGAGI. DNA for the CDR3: TGTGCCAGCAGACAGGGCGGGCGAGAGACCCAGTACTTC. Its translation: CASRQGGRETQYF.